This entry concerns a single T cell receptor beta chain. These data belong to a study of T cell responses to AZD1222 COVID-19 vaccine. The germline gives CDR1 LNHDA, CDR2 SQIVND (reference sequence). There are 15 residues in the CDR3. V gave up 7 bases and J gave up 0 bases; unmatched junction bases: 6. Assay used: immunoSEQ multiplex PCR; TCRdb lists only in-frame clones, some missing. The repertoire holds approximately 120,000 clones, with 70% to 90% as singletons. The V and J genes are TRBV19 and TRBJ1-1, with 9 bases that match TRBD1. The sequences come from peripheral blood, collected on day 0 of AZD1222 vaccination. This receptor was identified in an adult in good health. CDR3 region: CASTGGQGMNTEAFF. The CDR3 DNA reads as TGTGCCAGTACCGGAGGACAGGGGATGAACACTGAAGCTTTCTTT.